The 26 T cell receptor beta chains listed next were all sequenced from one sample in a study of cytomegalovirus exposure and HLA in healthy donors (dated by TCRdb to about 2017). Receptor libraries were prepared by the immunoSEQ multiplex PCR assay. The table was pulled from immuneACCESS by TCRdb, which kept in-frame rearrangements only. Such tables lose some clones; where checked, under half of the loss comes from unresolved V genes, and the rest has no known cause. A total of roughly 73,000 clones appear in this sample, 95% of them only once. About 3% of the sample is in the top ten clones. Material: PBMCs. All receptors come from a man younger than 30 in good health and CMV-seronegative.

This clone was counted a single time. The chain uses TRBV7-6 and TRBJ1-3; a weak D match, TRBD1 (6 bases). Trimming left V 5 bases short and J 8 bases short, with 10 bases between. Germline lookup yields CDR1 SGHVS and CDR2 FNYEAQ. This CDR3 is 12 amino acids long. In DNA, the CDR3 is TGTGCCAGCAGCGTACACAGGGACACCATATATTTT. Its translation is CASSVHRDTIYF.

This clone has only a few counts. This rearrangement joins TRBV18 to TRBJ1-1; D is undetermined. Germline assignment: CDR1 KGHSH and CDR2 LQKENI. Trimming took 2 bases from V and 2 from J, leaving 18 bases between them. This CDR3 spans 17 amino acids. CDR3 residues: CASSPNLARGSNTEAFF. The CDR3 DNA is TGTGCCAGCTCACCAAATCTTGCCAGAGGGAGCAACACTGAAGCTTTCTTT.

V is TRBV6-5 and J is TRBJ2-7, with 8 bases that match TRBD1. Germline V CDR1 and CDR2: MNHEY, SVGAGI. This CDR3 is built from 14 residues. Germline trimming cut 7 bases from V and 6 bases from J; bases unmatched to any gene: 11. CDR3 amino acids: CASNRKTGVSEQYF. CDR3 in DNA: TGTGCCAGCAATCGGAAGACAGGGGTTTCCGAGCAGTACTTC.

V and J are TRBV27 and TRBJ2-1, with 9 positions matching TRBD1. This CDR3 comprises 15 residues. From germline, CDR1 is MNHEY and CDR2 SMNVEV (reference sequence). V was pared by 0 bases and J by 8 bases, with 5 bases of the junction left unmatched. The CDR3 coding sequence is TGTGCCAGCAGTTTATCCGGGACAGGGTCCCATGAGCAGTTCTTC. Translating it yields CASSLSGTGSHEQFF.

The chain joins TRBV16 to TRBJ2-1, with D perhaps matching TRBD1 (7 bases). The germline CDR1 and CDR2 sequences are KGHSY and FQNENV. This CDR3 spans 16 amino acids. Between the trimmed V and J ends, which lost 4 bases and 5 bases, there was a span of 18 bases. CDR3 residues: CASSLGQAGRNNEQFF. The CDR3 nucleotides are TGTGCCAGCAGCCTCGGACAGGCGGGACGAAACAATGAGCAGTTCTTC.

Concerning this clone: A junction boundary mismatches the germline segment, possibly from a read error. The chain is built from TRBV7-2 and TRBJ2-7; 7 bases match TRBD2. The CDR3 is 14 residues long. CDR1 and CDR2 (germline): SGHTA, FQGNSA. The chain's CDR3 is CASSSETSSHEQYF. CDR3 coding DNA: TGTGCCAGCAGCTCCGAGACTAGCTCCCACGAGCAGTACTTC.

V and J are TRBV28 and TRBJ2-1, with 8 bases lining up with TRBD1. J lost 4 bases, V lost 5 bases, and 7 bases had no gene match. The germline V gene has CDR1 MDHEN and CDR2 SYDVKM. The CDR3 length is 15 residues. The CDR3 region is CASSPTGGGYNEQFF. Here the CDR3 DNA reads TGTGCCAGCAGTCCAACAGGGGGTGGATACAATGAGCAGTTCTTC.

J is TRBJ1-2 and V is TRBV5-3; D perhaps matches TRBD1 (6 bases). TRBV5-3 is known as an ORF, though its function is uncertain. V gave up 0 bases and J gave up 9 bases, with 15 bases separating them. The CDR3 length is 14 residues. CDR3 amino acids: CARSLGIGQSCYTF. CDR3 coding DNA: TGTGCCAGAAGCTTGGGAATCGGACAGTCGTGCTACACCTTC.

The chain has TRBV30 and TRBJ1-4; D may be TRBD1 (6 bases). V shed 1 base and J shed 3 bases, with 15 bases lying between them. The CDR3 covers 16 residues. Germline CDR1 GTSNPN, CDR2 SVGIG (reference sequence). The CDR3 sequence: CAWSGQGFGPNEKLFF. The CDR3 region has the DNA TGTGCCTGGAGTGGCCAGGGGTTCGGGCCTAATGAAAAACTGTTTTTT.

The chain links TRBV28 to TRBJ1-5; 10 bases align to TRBD1. V gave up 6 bases and J gave up 2 bases; unmatched junction bases: 7. The CDR3 consists of 16 residues. Germline assignment: CDR1 MDHEN and CDR2 SYDVKM. The CDR3 reads CASRSTGTGGNQPQHF. The CDR3 DNA is TGTGCCAGCAGATCCACCGGGACAGGGGGCAATCAGCCCCAGCATTTT. The complete variable domain, with remaining parts taken from reference TRBV28 and TRBJ1-5, reads DVKVTQSSRYLVKRTGEKVFLECVQDMDHENMFWYRQDPGLGLRLIYFSYDVKMKEKGDIPEGYSVSREKKERFSLILESASTNQTSMYLCASRSTGTGGNQPQHFGDGTRLSIL.

The V and J genes are TRBV6-5 and TRBJ2-7, with D possibly being TRBD1 (7 bases). The CDR3 covers 13 residues. V shed 7 bases and J shed 3 bases, with 13 bases lying between them. Germline CDR1 reads MNHEY; CDR2 reads SVGAGI. CDR3 in DNA: TGTGCCAGCACTGACAGGGAGGACTACGAGCAGTACTTC. It is translated as CASTDREDYEQYF.

As DNA, the CDR3 is TGTGCCAGCGCCCCGGCGGGCGGGGGGGCGAACGAGCAGTTCTTC. As protein: CASAPAGGGANEQFF. This rearrangement joins TRBV7-3 to TRBJ2-1; 9 bases are a match to TRBD2. Germline V CDR1 and CDR2: SGHTA, FQGTGA. With V trimmed by 8 bases and J by 10 bases, 15 bases remained unmatched. CDR3 length equals 15 residues.

The chain has TRBV5-4 and TRBJ2-2, with D tentatively TRBD1 (6 bases). The CDR3 is 16 amino acids. Trimming stripped 0 bases from V and 0 bases from J, with 9 bases between. CDR1 is SGHNT, CDR2 YYREEE, per germline (reference sequence). CDR3 sequence reads: CASSLERTANTGELFF. For the CDR3, the DNA is TGTGCCAGCAGCTTGGAGAGGACAGCGAACACCGGGGAGCTGTTTTTT.

This chain links TRBV9 with TRBJ2-7; 8 bases agree with TRBD2. V gave up 0 bases and J gave up 2 bases; unmatched junction bases: 4. The CDR3 loop spans 15 amino acids. Germline CDR1 reads SGDLS; CDR2 reads YYNGEE. Here the CDR3 reads CASSVGLAGTYEQYF. The CDR3 nucleotides are TGTGCCAGCAGCGTAGGTCTAGCGGGTACCTACGAGCAGTACTTC.

The chain combines TRBV19 with TRBJ1-3; D is unresolved. The CDR3 totals 15 residues. Looked up from germline, CDR1 is LNHDA and CDR2 is SQIVND (reference sequence). V dropped 8 bases and J dropped 1 base, with 15 bases sitting between them. CDR3 nucleotide sequence: TGTGCCAGTCGGACGGCTAGCCTTTCTGGAAACACCATATATTTT. Translation: CASRTASLSGNTIYF. Full variable domain (rest looked up from reference TRBV19 and TRBJ1-3): DGGITQSPKYLFRKEGQNVTLSCEQNLNHDAMYWYRQDPGQGLRLIYYSQIVNDFQKGDIAEGYSVSREKKESFPLTVTSAQKNPTAFYLCASRTASLSGNTIYFGEGSWLTVV.

The V and J genes are TRBV15 and TRBJ1-5; the D is unclear. V gave up 1 base and J gave up 1 base, with 8 bases separating them. Germline V gives CDR1 LNHNV, CDR2 YYDKDF (reference sequence). The CDR3 loop spans 15 amino acids. CDR3 amino acids: CATSRAGGSNQPQHF. The CDR3 DNA sequence: TGTGCCACCAGCAGAGCGGGCGGGAGCAATCAGCCCCAGCATTTT.

The rearrangement joins TRBV27 to TRBJ1-5; D not resolved. Trimming removed 3 bases at V and 6 bases at J, with 6 bases between. Germline values: CDR1 MNHEY, CDR2 SMNVEV (reference sequence). The CDR3 runs to 12 residues. CDR3 sequence: CASSFGGQPQHF. In nucleotides, the CDR3 is TGTGCCAGCAGTTTTGGCGGTCAGCCCCAGCATTTT.

CDR3 sequence (DNA): TGTGCCATCAGATCCACAGGGACTGGAAACACCATATATTTT. Amino acids: CAIRSTGTGNTIYF. The V and J genes are TRBV10-3 and TRBJ1-3, with a weak D call TRBD1 (6 bases). Trimming stripped 6 bases from V and 2 bases from J, with 11 bases between. The CDR3 runs 14 residues. Germline V gene sequence: CDR1 ENHRY, CDR2 SYGVKD.

The chain recombines TRBV18 with TRBJ1-3; no clear D gene. Trimming cost V 4 bases and J 0 bases, with 13 bases left between them. CDR3 length equals 16 residues. Germline V gene sequence: CDR1 KGHSH, CDR2 LQKENI. The CDR3 loop reads CASSLLEGSSGNTIYF. In DNA, the CDR3 is TGTGCCAGCTCACTCCTCGAGGGAAGCTCTGGAAACACCATATATTTT.

The chain employs TRBV12-5 and TRBJ2-5; 10 positions agree with TRBD2. V lost 1 base and J lost 7; bases outside the gene matches: 6. Germline CDR1 is LGHNT and CDR2 is FRNRAP. This CDR3 is built from 15 residues. The CDR3 here is CASGLGLAGPGTQYF. CDR3 sequence (DNA): TGTGCTAGTGGTTTGGGACTAGCGGGTCCCGGGACCCAGTACTTC.

The chain recombines TRBV30 with TRBJ2-2, with unresolved D. The CDR3 has 13 amino acids. The germline CDR1 and CDR2 sequences are GTSNPN and SVGIG (reference sequence). Trimming took 3 bases from V and 5 from J, leaving 10 bases between them. CDR3 loop: CAWSPTETGELFF. DNA of the CDR3: TGTGCCTGGAGCCCCACAGAGACCGGGGAGCTGTTTTTT.

This chain uses TRBV7-2 with TRBJ2-2, with 8 bases fitting TRBD2. The CDR3 contains 16 residues. The J segment lost 4 bases and the V segment lost 1 base, leaving 5 bases of the junction unmatched. Germline V gene lookup returns CDR1 SGHTA and CDR2 FQGNSA. The CDR3 DNA reads as TGTGCCAGCAGCTTAGAACTTACTAGCGGCACCGGGGAGCTGTTTTTT. The encoded protein is CASSLELTSGTGELFF.

As for this clone: The sample has other DNA sequences that encode this CDR3 too. V usage is TRBV6-6 and J usage is TRBJ2-7; unclear D gene. The CDR3 contains 11 residues. V was shortened by 2 bases and J by 4 bases, with 3 bases between the two germline ends. Germline assignment: CDR1 MNHNY and CDR2 SVGAGI (reference sequence). In DNA, the CDR3 is TGTGCCAGCAGTTACCAATACGAGCAGTACTTC. Translation gives CASSYQYEQYF.

This chain joins TRBV7-9 and TRBJ2-5; 7 bases fit TRBD1. The V segment lost 5 bases and the J segment 2 bases; nucleotides outside the gene matches: 5. Germline CDR1 is SEHNR and CDR2 is FQNEAQ (reference sequence). There are 14 residues in the CDR3. The CDR3: CASSRDSRQETQYF. The DNA for the CDR3 is TGTGCCAGCAGCCGGGACAGTAGGCAAGAGACCCAGTACTTC. Filled out from reference TRBV7-9 and TRBJ2-5, the complete variable domain reads DTGVSQNPRHKITKRGQNVTFRCDPISEHNRLYWYRQTLGQGPEFLTYFQNEAQLEKSRLLSDRFSAERPKGSFSTLEIQRTEQGDSAMYLCASSRDSRQETQYFGPGTRLLVL.

The gene calls are TRBV27 and TRBJ1-1; D remains unclear. Germline assignment: CDR1 MNHEY and CDR2 SMNVEV (reference sequence). This CDR3 is 13 amino acids long. V was shortened by 6 bases and J by 5 bases, with 13 bases between the two germline ends. The CDR3 DNA sequence: TGTGCCAGCAGAGCGAAGAGAGGTACTGAAGCTTTCTTT. Translation gives CASRAKRGTEAFF.

This chain links TRBV7-9 with TRBJ2-1; 7 nucleotides align to TRBD1. J lost 7 bases, V lost 5 bases, and 11 bases had no gene match. Germline V gives CDR1 SEHNR, CDR2 FQNEAQ (reference sequence). There are 15 residues in the CDR3. The CDR3 here is CASSPEGATGNEQFF. CDR3 coding DNA: TGTGCCAGCAGCCCCGAGGGGGCGACCGGGAATGAGCAGTTCTTC.